Listed here are 5 T cell receptor beta chains from one sample, sequenced in a study of blood T cell repertoires in COVID-19 (dated by TCRdb to 2019 to 2021). Library preparation was by the immunoSEQ multiplex PCR assay. TCRdb stores this immuneACCESS table with in-frame sequences only. Part of the clones is absent; in the studies checked, under half of the shortfall reflects unresolved V genes, and no reason is known for the rest. For this sample the table gives approximately 210,000 clones, of which approximately 90% were detected only once. Jointly, the top ten make up 5% to 7.5% of the sample. Sample: peripheral blood. These receptors came from a woman aged 40 to 50 who had recovered from COVID-19.

This clone was detected only once. This rearrangement joins TRBV6-5 to TRBJ2-1; D might be TRBD1 (6 bases). The germline gives CDR1 MNHEY, CDR2 SVGAGI. With 6 bases removed from V and 10 bases from J, the gap between germline ends came to 13 bases. CDR3 length: 12 residues. The CDR3 sequence: CASSSPGTEQFF. The CDR3 DNA reads TGTGCCAGCAGCTCCCCCGGGACAGAGCAGTTCTTC.

This rearrangement joins TRBV2 to TRBJ2-1; 7 bases map to TRBD2. The CDR3 has 14 amino acids. J was trimmed by 5 bases and V by 2 bases; bases with no gene match: 3. The germline V gene has CDR1 SNHLY and CDR2 FYNNEI. The CDR3 region has the DNA TGTGCCAGCAGTGAATCTAGCGGACACAATGAGCAGTTCTTC. It translates to CASSESSGHNEQFF.

This chain uses TRBV7-2 with TRBJ1-2, with TRBD1 as a possible D gene (5 bases). The ends were cut back, 4 bases at V and 2 bases at J, with 8 bases in the middle. The CDR3 is 13 amino acids. The germline V gene encodes CDR1 SGHTA and CDR2 FQGNSA. The CDR3 sequence: CASSSGGNYGYTF. In DNA form, the CDR3 reads TGTGCCAGCAGCTCCGGGGGAAACTATGGCTACACCTTC.

This clone has just a few counts. The V gene is TRBV7-2, the J gene TRBJ1-2; TRBD1 matches at 11 bases. The ends lost 5 bases at V and 1 base at J; junction bases unmatched: 6. This CDR3 contains 16 residues. In germline, CDR1 is SGHTA, CDR2 FQGNSA. CDR3 sequence (DNA): TGTGCCAGCAGCCCGCGGACAGGGGGCTTTAACTATGGCTACACCTTC. This codes for CASSPRTGGFNYGYTF.

V is TRBV19 and J is TRBJ2-3, with D possibly TRBD2 on 6 matching bases. With 4 bases removed from V and 9 bases from J, the gap between germline ends came to 17 bases. Germline CDR1 LNHDA, CDR2 SQIVND (reference sequence). The CDR3 runs to 14 residues. CDR3 bases: TGTGCCAGTAGTAACCGGGAGAGCCAATACACGCAGTATTTT. This translates into CASSNRESQYTQYF.